Listed below are T cell receptor beta chains from one sample, sequenced in a study of blood T cell repertoires in COVID-19. Generated by immunoSEQ multiplex PCR, the TCRdb table keeps only in-frame clones and is missing some. This sample has around 160,000 clones, with roughly 80% found just once. Input material: PBMCs or T cells enriched from blood (not recorded which). The receptors stem from a woman in her fifties or sixties who had recovered from COVID-19. CDR3s include the opening cysteine and the closing phenylalanine or tryptophan. D genes are given only for firm matches. Size is omitted from some rows. Given values are once, few, many or a class for expanded clones.

d_call | j_call | v_call | clone_size | cdr3_nt | cdr3_aa
TRBD1 | TRBJ2-2 | TRBV14 | . | TGTGCCAGCAGCCAAAGGGACAGGGGGCCCGGGGAGCTGTTTTTT | CASSQRDRGPGELFF
. | TRBJ1-2 | TRBV28 | . | TGTGCCAGCAGACACCGGGACACCCTCTTCCATGGCTACACCTTC | CASRHRDTLFHGYTF
TRBD1 | TRBJ2-1 | TRBV11-2 | . | TGTGCCAGCAGCTTAGGAGGGACAGGGGGCAATGAGCAGTTCTTC | CASSLGGTGGNEQFF
TRBD1 | TRBJ2-5 | TRBV7-9 | . | TGTGCCAGCAGCCCAAGACAGGGAAGGGACGAGACCCAGTACTTC | CASSPRQGRDETQYF
TRBD2 | TRBJ2-5 | TRBV11-2 | . | TGTGCCAGCAGCTCGACTAGCGGGGGGGGGACCCAGTACTTC | CASSSTSGGGTQYF
. | TRBJ1-5 | TRBV3-1/TRBV3-2 | . | TGTGCCAGCAGCCAGGGGCAGAGCAATCAGCCCCAGCATTTT | CASSQGQSNQPQHF
. | TRBJ1-2 | TRBV2 | . | TGTGCCAGCAGATTTATGGGGGGCTATGGCTACACCTTC | CASRFMGGYGYTF
. | TRBJ2-2 | TRBV7-8 | . | TGTGCCAGCAGCTTAGTCGGGAGAGTGAACACCGGGGAGCTGTTTTTT | CASSLVGRVNTGELFF
TRBD1 | TRBJ2-6 | TRBV25-1 | . | TGTGCCAGCAGTGTACAGGGGGAAGGCAACGTCCTGACTTTC | CASSVQGEGNVLTF
TRBD1 | TRBJ2-7 | TRBV7-2 | . | TGTGCCAGCAGCTTAGAGGGACAGGGACGTCAGCAGTACTTC | CASSLEGQGRQQYF
TRBD2 | TRBJ2-1 | TRBV6-5 | . | TGTGCAAGTACGGGGGGGGAGCAGTTCTTC | CASTGGEQFF
TRBD1 | TRBJ1-1 | TRBV5-4 | . | TGTGCCAGCAGCGTCAACAGGGGAATGAACACTGAAGCTTTCTTT | CASSVNRGMNTEAFF
TRBD1 | TRBJ1-2 | TRBV29-1 | . | TGCAGCGTTGAGGACAGGGGGTCGAACTATGGCTACACCTTC | CSVEDRGSNYGYTF
TRBD1 | TRBJ2-1 | TRBV7-9 | . | TGTGCCAGCAGCTTCCCACAGGGGACCCACAATGAGCAGTTCTTC | CASSFPQGTHNEQFF
TRBD2 | TRBJ2-3 | TRBV5-1 | few | TGCGCCAGCAGCTCACTAGCGGGGGGCACAGATACGCAGTATTTT | CASSSLAGGTDTQYF
. | TRBJ1-2 | TRBV7-8 | . | TGTGCCAGCAGCCCGCGGACAGAGCCCCTGACTGGCTACACCTTC | CASSPRTEPLTGYTF
. | TRBJ1-6 | TRBV6-4 | . | TGTGCCAGCAGTGACTCGATCCGCTTTCGACAGGCTAATTCACCCCTCCACTTT | CASSDSIRFRQANSPLHF
. | TRBJ2-3 | TRBV6-4 | . | TGTGCCAGCAGTGACTCGGGGGGTAGCACAGATACGCAGTATTTT | CASSDSGGSTDTQYF
. | TRBJ1-2 | TRBV12-3/TRBV12-4 | . | TGTGCCAGCAGTTCTATAAAGGGCTACACCTTC | CASSSIKGYTF
TRBD1 | TRBJ1-4 | TRBV19 | . | TGTGCCAGTAGACAGGGGGCGGAAAAACTGTTTTTT | CASRQGAEKLFF
. | TRBJ2-7 | TRBV19 | . | TGTGCCAGTGGGGCGGACGGCTCCTACGAGCAGTACTTC | CASGADGSYEQYF